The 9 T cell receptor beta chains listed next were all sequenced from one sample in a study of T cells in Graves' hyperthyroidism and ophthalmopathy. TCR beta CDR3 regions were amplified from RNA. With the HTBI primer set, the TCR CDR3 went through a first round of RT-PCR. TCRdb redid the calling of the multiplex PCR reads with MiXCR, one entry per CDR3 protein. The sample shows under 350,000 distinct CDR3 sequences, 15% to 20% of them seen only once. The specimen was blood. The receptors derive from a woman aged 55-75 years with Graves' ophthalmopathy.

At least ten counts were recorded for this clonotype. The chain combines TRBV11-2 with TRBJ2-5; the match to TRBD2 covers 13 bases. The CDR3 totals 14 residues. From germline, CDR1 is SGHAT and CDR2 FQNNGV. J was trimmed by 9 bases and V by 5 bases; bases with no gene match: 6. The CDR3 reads CASSLGLAGVAQYF. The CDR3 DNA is TGTGCCAGCAGCCTCGGACTAGCGGGGGTGGCCCAGTACTTC.

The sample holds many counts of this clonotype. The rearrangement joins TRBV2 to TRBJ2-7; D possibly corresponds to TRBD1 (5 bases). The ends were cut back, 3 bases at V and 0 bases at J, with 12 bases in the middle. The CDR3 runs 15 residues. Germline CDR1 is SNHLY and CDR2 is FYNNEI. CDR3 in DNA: TGTGCCAGCAGTGATAGGCAGGGATACTCCTACGAGCAGTACTTC. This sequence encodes CASSDRQGYSYEQYF.

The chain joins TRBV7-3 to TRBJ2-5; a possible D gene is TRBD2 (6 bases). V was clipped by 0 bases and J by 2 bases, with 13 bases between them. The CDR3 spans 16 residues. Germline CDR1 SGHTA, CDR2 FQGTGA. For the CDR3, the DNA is TGTGCCAGCAGCTTAACGGGAAGCGGGCTGCAAGAGACCCAGTACTTC. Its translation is CASSLTGSGLQETQYF. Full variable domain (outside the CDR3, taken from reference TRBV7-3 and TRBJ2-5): GAGVSQTPSNKVTEKGKYVELRCDPISGHTALYWYRQSLGQGPEFLIYFQGTGAADDSGLPNDRFFAVRPEGSVSTLKIQRTERGDSAVYLCASSLTGSGLQETQYFGPGTRLLVL.

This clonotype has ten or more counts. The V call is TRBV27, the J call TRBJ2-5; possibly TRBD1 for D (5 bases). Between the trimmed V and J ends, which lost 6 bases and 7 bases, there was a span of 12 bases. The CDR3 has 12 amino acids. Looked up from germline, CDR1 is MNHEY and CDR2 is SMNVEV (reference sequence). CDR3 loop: CASSSSGSTQYF. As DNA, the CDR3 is TGTGCCAGCAGCTCGTCAGGGTCGACCCAGTACTTC.

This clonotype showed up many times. DNA for the CDR3: TGTGCCAGCAGTGACGTGACAGGGGGAAAATCTGGGGCCAACGTCCTGACTTTC. It codes for CASSDVTGGKSGANVLTF. The chain has TRBV6-1 and TRBJ2-6; 9 nucleotides align to TRBD1. Germline-derived CDR1 and CDR2 are MNHNS and SASEGT. V shed 3 bases and J 1 base; nucleotides not matched to a gene: 7. The CDR3 runs 18 residues.

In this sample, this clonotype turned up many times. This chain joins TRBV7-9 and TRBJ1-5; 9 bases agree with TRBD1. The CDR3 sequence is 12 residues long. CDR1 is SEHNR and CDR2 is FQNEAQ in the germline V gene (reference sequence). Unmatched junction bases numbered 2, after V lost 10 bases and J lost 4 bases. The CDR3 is CATGTGNQPQHF. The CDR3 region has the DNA TGTGCCACCGGGACAGGGAATCAGCCCCAGCATTTT.

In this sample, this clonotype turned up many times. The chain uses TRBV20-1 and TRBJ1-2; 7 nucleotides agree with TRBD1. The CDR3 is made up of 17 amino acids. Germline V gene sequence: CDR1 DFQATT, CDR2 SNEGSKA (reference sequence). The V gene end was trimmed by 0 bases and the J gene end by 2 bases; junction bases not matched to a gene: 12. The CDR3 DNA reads TGCAGTGCTAGAGAGCCTTTAAGGGACAGCTCCAACTATGGCTACACCTTC. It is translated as CSAREPLRDSSNYGYTF.

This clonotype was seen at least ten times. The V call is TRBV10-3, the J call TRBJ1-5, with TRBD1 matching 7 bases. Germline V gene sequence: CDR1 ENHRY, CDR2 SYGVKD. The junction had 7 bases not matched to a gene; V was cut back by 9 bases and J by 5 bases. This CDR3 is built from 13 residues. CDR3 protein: CAISTGTDQPQHF. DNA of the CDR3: TGTGCCATAAGCACCGGGACAGATCAGCCCCAGCATTTT.

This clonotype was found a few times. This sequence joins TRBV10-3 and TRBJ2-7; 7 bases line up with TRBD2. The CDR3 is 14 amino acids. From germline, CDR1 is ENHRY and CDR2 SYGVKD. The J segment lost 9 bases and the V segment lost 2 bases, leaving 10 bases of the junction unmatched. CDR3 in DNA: TGTGCCATCAGTGAGGAAGGGCCGGGAGGAGGGCAGTACTTC. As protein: CAISEEGPGGGQYF.